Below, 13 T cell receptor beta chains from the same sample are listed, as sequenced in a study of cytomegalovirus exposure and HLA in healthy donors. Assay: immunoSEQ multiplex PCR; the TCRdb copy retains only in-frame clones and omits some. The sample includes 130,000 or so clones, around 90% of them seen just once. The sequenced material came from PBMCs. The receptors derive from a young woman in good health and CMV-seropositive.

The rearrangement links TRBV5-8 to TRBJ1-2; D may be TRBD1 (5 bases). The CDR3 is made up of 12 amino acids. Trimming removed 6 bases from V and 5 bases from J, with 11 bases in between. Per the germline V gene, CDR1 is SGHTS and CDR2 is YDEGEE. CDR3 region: CASTTTAYGYTF. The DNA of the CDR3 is TGTGCCAGCACTACGACAGCTTATGGCTACACCTTC.

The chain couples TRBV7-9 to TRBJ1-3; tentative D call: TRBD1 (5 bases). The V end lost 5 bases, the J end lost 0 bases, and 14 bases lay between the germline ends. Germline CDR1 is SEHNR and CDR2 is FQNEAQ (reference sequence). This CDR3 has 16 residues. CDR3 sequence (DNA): TGTGCCAGCAGCGAAGGACAACCAGGCTCTGGAAACACCATATATTTT. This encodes CASSEGQPGSGNTIYF.

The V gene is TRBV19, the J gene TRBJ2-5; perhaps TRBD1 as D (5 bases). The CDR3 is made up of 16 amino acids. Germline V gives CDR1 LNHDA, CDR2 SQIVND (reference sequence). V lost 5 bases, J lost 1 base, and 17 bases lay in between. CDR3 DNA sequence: TGTGCCAGTAGTCGCGCGCTCGGACACGTCCAAGAGACCCAGTACTTC. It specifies CASSRALGHVQETQYF.

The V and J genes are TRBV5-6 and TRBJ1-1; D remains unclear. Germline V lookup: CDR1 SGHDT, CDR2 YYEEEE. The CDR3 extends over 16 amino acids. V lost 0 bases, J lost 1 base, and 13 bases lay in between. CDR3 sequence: CASSLERGTQNTEAFF. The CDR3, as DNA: TGTGCCAGCAGCTTGGAACGCGGCACACAGAACACTGAAGCTTTCTTT.

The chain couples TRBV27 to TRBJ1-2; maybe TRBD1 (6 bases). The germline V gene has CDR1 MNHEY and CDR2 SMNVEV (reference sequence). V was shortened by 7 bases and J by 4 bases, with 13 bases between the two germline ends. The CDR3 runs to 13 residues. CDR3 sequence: CASTVGAVYGYTF. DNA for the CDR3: TGTGCCAGCACCGTGGGGGCCGTCTATGGCTACACCTTC.

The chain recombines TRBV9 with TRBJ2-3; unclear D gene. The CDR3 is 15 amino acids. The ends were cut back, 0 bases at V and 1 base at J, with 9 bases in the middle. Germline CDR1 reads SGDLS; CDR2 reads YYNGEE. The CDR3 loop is CASSVGSIGTDTQYF. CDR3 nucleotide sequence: TGTGCCAGCAGCGTAGGTAGCATCGGCACAGATACGCAGTATTTT.

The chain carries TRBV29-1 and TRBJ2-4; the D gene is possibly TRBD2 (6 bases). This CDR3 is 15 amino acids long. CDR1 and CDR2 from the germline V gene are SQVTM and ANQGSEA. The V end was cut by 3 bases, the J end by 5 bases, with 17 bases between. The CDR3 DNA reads TGCAGCGTTGAGGGGGGATTTGGTCATCAAAACATTCAGTACTTC. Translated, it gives CSVEGGFGHQNIQYF.

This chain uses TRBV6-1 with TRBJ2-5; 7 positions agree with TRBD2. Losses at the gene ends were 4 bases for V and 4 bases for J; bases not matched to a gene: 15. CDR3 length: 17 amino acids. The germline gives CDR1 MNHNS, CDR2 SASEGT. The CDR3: CASSAGTGGWGGETQYF. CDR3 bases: TGTGCCAGCAGTGCCGGGACTGGGGGTTGGGGGGGAGAGACCCAGTACTTC.

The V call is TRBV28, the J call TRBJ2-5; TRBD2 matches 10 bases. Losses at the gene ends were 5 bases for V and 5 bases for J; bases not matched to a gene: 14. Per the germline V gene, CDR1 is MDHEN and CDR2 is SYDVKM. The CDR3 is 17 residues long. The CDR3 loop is CASSPGTSVLRGETQYF. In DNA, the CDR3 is TGTGCCAGCAGTCCCGGGACTAGCGTACTTCGTGGGGAGACCCAGTACTTC.

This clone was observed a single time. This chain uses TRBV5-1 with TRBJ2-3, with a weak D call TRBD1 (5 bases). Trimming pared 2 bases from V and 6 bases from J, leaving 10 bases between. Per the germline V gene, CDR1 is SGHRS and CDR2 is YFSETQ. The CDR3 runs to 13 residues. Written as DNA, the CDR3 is TGCGCCAGCAGCTTCCAGGGCGCGGATACGCAGTATTTT. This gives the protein CASSFQGADTQYF.

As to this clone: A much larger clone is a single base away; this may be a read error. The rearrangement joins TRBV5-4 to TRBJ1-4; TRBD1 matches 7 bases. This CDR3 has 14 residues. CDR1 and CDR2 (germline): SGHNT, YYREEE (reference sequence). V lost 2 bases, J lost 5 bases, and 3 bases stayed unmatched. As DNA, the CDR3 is TGTGCCAGCAGCTTACAGGGGAGAAATGAAAAACTGTTTTTT. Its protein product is CASSLQGRNEKLFF. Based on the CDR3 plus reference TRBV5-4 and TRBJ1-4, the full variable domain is ETGVTQSPTHLIKTRGQQVTLRCSSQSGHNTVSWYQQALGQGPQFIFQYYREEENGRGNFPPRFSGLQFPNYSSELNVNALELDDSALYLCASSLQGRNEKLFFGSGTQLSVL.

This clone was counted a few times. DNA of the CDR3: TGTGCCAGCGGGGCTAGCGACTGGTCCTACGAGCAGTACTTC. It translates to CASGASDWSYEQYF. The chain recombines TRBV2 with TRBJ2-7; TRBD2 might be the D (6 bases). Trimming took 8 bases from V and 1 from J, leaving 15 bases between them. This CDR3 region has 14 residues. Germline V CDR1 and CDR2: SNHLY, FYNNEI.

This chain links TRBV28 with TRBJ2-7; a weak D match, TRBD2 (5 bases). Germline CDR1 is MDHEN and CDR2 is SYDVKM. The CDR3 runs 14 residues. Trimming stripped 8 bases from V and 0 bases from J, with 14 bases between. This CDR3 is CASLGRRVSYEQYF. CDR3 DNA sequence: TGTGCCAGCTTGGGTCGGCGGGTCTCCTACGAGCAGTACTTC. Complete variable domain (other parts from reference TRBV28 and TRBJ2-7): DVKVTQSSRYLVKRTGEKVFLECVQDMDHENMFWYRQDPGLGLRLIYFSYDVKMKEKGDIPEGYSVSREKKERFSLILESASTNQTSMYLCASLGRRVSYEQYFGPGTRLTVT.